The clone carrying this TCR beta chain was observed at least ten times. First-strand cDNA used TRAV- and TRBV-specific primers, covering alpha and beta chains. Both a constant-region primer and a V-primer adapter served to amplify TCRs across 20 to 25 PCR cycles. TCRdb reprocessed the reads via MiXCR and lists one record per CDR3 protein. Altogether roughly 90,000 distinct CDR3 sequences are present, 20% to 25% being singletons, with the ten largest covering 13%. V was pared by 5 bases and J by 5 bases, with 8 bases of the junction left unmatched. The CDR3 contains 16 residues. Per germline, CDR1 SGHTA and CDR2 FQGNSA. The data originate from a study of low-dose radiotherapy and immunotherapy resistance in tumors. About the study: The study delivered 0.5 Gy per fraction every 2 weeks to Cohort 1, totaling 6.5 Gy. 1 Gy per fraction was delivered to Cohort 2 every two weeks, for 13 Gy total over 26 weeks.

Documented time point: after trial treatment. The treatment here: LDRT plus nivolumab, ipilimumab, low-dose cyclophosphamide and aspirin (RACIN trial). Donors received nivolumab, ipilimumab, aspirin, low-dose cyclophosphamide and low-dose radiotherapy. Sample: PBMCs, taken after low-dose radiotherapy plus immunotherapy. The sequence was collected from a female donor with ovarian cancer. The rearrangement uses TRBV7-2 and TRBJ2-5; 13 positions agree with TRBD2. The CDR3 nucleotides are TGTGCCAGCAGCCCGGGACTAGCGGGACAGCAGGAGACCCAGTACTTC. Its translation is CASSPGLAGQQETQYF. The full variable domain, its missing parts supplied by reference TRBV7-2 and TRBJ2-5, is GAGVSQSPSNKVTEKGKDVELRCDPISGHTALYWYRQSLGQGLEFLIYFQGNSAPDKSGLPSDRFSAERTGGSVSTLTIQRTQQEDSAVYLCASSPGLAGQQETQYFGPGTRLLVL.